This T cell receptor (beta chain) was observed in a study of blood T cell repertoires in COVID-19. In the study overall: Italy, Spain and the United States were the sources of the convalescent and acute COVID-19 samples. Sources were T cells, B-cell-depleted T cells, or PBMCs; the material itself was cDNA or gDNA.

This CDR3 comprises 15 residues. Trimming removed 0 bases at V and 0 bases at J, with 7 bases between. Looked up from germline, CDR1 is SGHRS and CDR2 is YFSETQ. Authors' data handling: For nucleated cells, counts were estimated from reference gene primer amplification. Here immunoSEQ multiplex PCR was the method, and the copy in TCRdb shows in-frame clones only, minus some. That table gives V, J and clone size, and the DNA gave D and trimming. The sample holds about 280,000 clones, approximately 83% seen once. The sequencing sample was made of peripheral blood. This chain links TRBV5-1 with TRBJ1-3; D not certain. The origin of this receptor is a human donor in a cohort sampled during active COVID-19. The CDR3 sequence is CASSLEADSGNTIYF. The CDR3 DNA follows: TGCGCCAGCAGCTTGGAGGCGGACTCTGGAAACACCATATATTTT.